This T cell receptor (beta chain) was sequenced in a study of regulatory T cells in long-lasting Graves disease. The CDR3 has 17 amino acids. Per germline, CDR1 MDHEN and CDR2 SYDVKM. The V end was cut by 1 base, the J end by 0 bases, with 10 bases between. Arm-PCR of CDR3 regions and iRepertoire HTBI primers were used to build TCR beta libraries. TCRdb reprocessed the multiplex PCR reads with MiXCR, giving one entry per CDR3 protein. The data contain 350,000 to 550,000 distinct CDR3 sequences, approximately 15% of them singletons. In its sample, this clonotype was seen a few times. The time point denotes: newly diagnosed GD, antithyroid drugs for less than 3 months. There was RNA extracted from PBMCs, and the TCR library was made from it. This sample also appeared in a second study, on T cells in Graves' hyperthyroidism and ophthalmopathy.

The sequences come from peripheral blood mononuclear cells (PBMCs), collected at new diagnosis, from a patient treated with antithyroid drugs. The origin of this receptor is a woman aged 50 to 60 with Graves disease. V gene TRBV28 combines with J gene TRBJ1-6; TRBD1 is a possible D gene (5 bases). CDR3 sequence: CASSLFTGSSYNSPLHF. CDR3 bases: TGTGCCAGCAGTTTATTTACAGGCAGCTCCTATAATTCACCCCTCCACTTT. The entire variable domain, with the rest obtained from reference TRBV28 and TRBJ1-6, is as follows: DVKVTQSSRYLVKRTGEKVFLECVQDMDHENMFWYRQDPGLGLRLIYFSYDVKMKEKGDIPEGYSVSREKKERFSLILESASTNQTSMYLCASSLFTGSSYNSPLHFGNGTRLTVT.